This T cell receptor beta chain appears in the sequencing data of a study of blood T cell repertoires in COVID-19. For the study at large: Whether acute or convalescent, the COVID-19 samples came from the United States, Italy and Spain. PBMCs, B-cell-depleted T cells, or T cells provided the cDNA or gDNA that made up the material.

This CDR3 is 18 amino acids long. Per the study methods: Quantification of nucleated cells was approximated via reference gene primer amplification. Profiling relied on immunoSEQ multiplex PCR, and the TCRdb table lists in-frame clones only, not all of them. V and J calls and clone size are as listed in that table; D and trimming were resolved from the DNA. Here the sample spans about 83,000 clones, more than 70% being singletons. The sample taken for sequencing was peripheral blood. This chain uses TRBV7-5 with TRBJ1-3; TRBD1 was called by the table and not checked on the DNA. TRBV7-5 is deemed a pseudogene. This receptor was obtained from a woman older than 75 in a cohort sampled during active or convalescent COVID-19. CDR3 coding DNA: TGTGCCAGAAGCTTATTACCGACAGACAAAGAATCTGGAAACACCATATATTTT. This codes for CARSLLPTDKESGNTIYF.